The 9 T cell receptor beta chains below were found in one sample sequenced in a study of T cell responses to AZD1222 COVID-19 vaccine. The table came from immunoSEQ multiplex PCR; TCRdb's copy has only in-frame clones and leaves some out. The sample includes around 260,000 clones, 85% to 95% of them seen just once. The sequencing used peripheral blood, collected on day 0 of AZD1222 vaccination. The receptors originated from an adult in good health.

This chain links TRBV7-8 with TRBJ2-7; the D gene is possibly TRBD1 (6 bases). Germline CDR1 reads SGHVS; CDR2 reads FQNEAQ. CDR3 length equals 12 residues. Trimming removed 3 bases at V and 5 bases at J, with 8 bases between. The CDR3 DNA reads as TGTGCCAGCAGCTTCAACAGGGACGAGCAGTACTTC. As protein: CASSFNRDEQYF.

The J gene is TRBJ2-1, the V gene TRBV24-1; a possible D gene is TRBD2 (5 bases). Germline CDR1 reads KGHDR; CDR2 reads SFDVKD. The V gene lost 10 bases and the J gene lost 4 bases, with 16 bases spanning the gap. The CDR3 is 14 residues long. The CDR3 DNA follows: TGTGCCACTAGTAGCCACGGGGATTACAATGAGCAGTTCTTC. Residues: CATSSHGDYNEQFF.

The chain carries TRBV7-9 and TRBJ1-3; perhaps TRBD1 as D (5 bases). Germline lookup yields CDR1 SEHNR and CDR2 FQNEAQ (reference sequence). The length of the CDR3 is 13 residues. V lost 8 bases to trimming and J lost 4 bases, with 12 bases between them. The CDR3 protein is CASRDWRGNTIYF. The CDR3 DNA sequence: TGTGCCAGCCGGGACTGGCGCGGAAACACCATATATTTT.

The V call is TRBV2, the J call TRBJ2-7; D gene uncertain. Between the trimmed V and J ends, which lost 1 base and 0 bases, there was a span of 13 bases. The CDR3 has 16 amino acids. Germline V CDR1 and CDR2: SNHLY, FYNNEI. The CDR3 DNA reads TGTGCCAGCAGTGAAGGTCTACTGGACGGCTCCTACGAGCAGTACTTC. This gives the protein CASSEGLLDGSYEQYF. The whole variable domain, filled in from reference TRBV2 and TRBJ2-7, reads EPEVTQTPSHQVTQMGQEVILRCVPISNHLYFYWYRQILGQKVEFLVSFYNNEISEKSEIFDDQFSVERPDGSNFTLKIRSTKLEDSAMYFCASSEGLLDGSYEQYFGPGTRLTVT.

The chain uses TRBV9 and TRBJ1-4; D ambiguous. The CDR3 is 14 residues long. V shed 4 bases and J shed 5 bases, with 12 bases lying between them. CDR1 is SGDLS and CDR2 is YYNGEE in the germline V gene. CDR3: CASSPQRANEKLFF. The CDR3 bases are TGTGCCAGCAGCCCCCAGCGAGCAAATGAAAAACTGTTTTTT.

The genes are TRBV27 and TRBJ2-3; TRBD2 is a possible D gene (7 bases). This CDR3 contains 14 residues. The germline V gene has CDR1 MNHEY and CDR2 SMNVEV (reference sequence). Trimming pared 2 bases from V and 5 bases from J, leaving 11 bases between. The CDR3 protein is CASSLRGGIDTQYF. CDR3 DNA: TGTGCCAGCAGTTTAAGGGGGGGCATAGATACGCAGTATTTT.

The rearrangement uses TRBV2 and TRBJ1-4; no reliable D call. Germline assignment: CDR1 SNHLY and CDR2 FYNNEI. This CDR3 spans 12 amino acids. The V end lost 2 bases, the J end lost 7 bases, and 5 bases lay between the germline ends. CDR3 bases: TGTGCCAGCAGTGAACGGGGTGAAAAACTGTTTTTT. Translation: CASSERGEKLFF.

CDR3 DNA sequence: TGTGCCAGTAGTATAGCGGGGGAATCGGTTGAGCAGTTCTTC. Amino acids: CASSIAGESVEQFF. The gene calls are TRBV19 and TRBJ2-1, with D possibly being TRBD2 (6 bases). The germline gives CDR1 LNHDA, CDR2 SQIVND (reference sequence). V lost 1 base and J lost 9, with 13 bases in between. CDR3 length: 14 amino acids.

This clone came up once. The genes are TRBV2 and TRBJ1-2; the D gene is possibly TRBD1 (5 bases). V was cut by 6 bases and J by 5 bases, with 16 bases left in between. The CDR3 runs to 14 residues. CDR1 and CDR2 from the germline V gene are SNHLY and FYNNEI. CDR3 sequence (DNA): TGTGCCAGCAGGGGGGTTAGGGGAAATTATGGCTACACCTTC. This codes for CASRGVRGNYGYTF. Together with reference TRBV2 and TRBJ1-2, the CDR3 gives the full variable domain: EPEVTQTPSHQVTQMGQEVILRCVPISNHLYFYWYRQILGQKVEFLVSFYNNEISEKSEIFDDQFSVERPDGSNFTLKIRSTKLEDSAMYFCASRGVRGNYGYTFGSGTRLTVV.